This note documents a single T cell receptor beta chain sequence. Clones were read by immunoSEQ multiplex PCR, and TCRdb kept only the in-frame ones, dropping some. The sample lists some 45,000 clones; under 85% were seen once. The data were taken from a study of blood T cell repertoires in COVID-19. About the study: The samples span acute and convalescent COVID-19 from the United States, Italy and Spain. Sources were T cells, B-cell-depleted T cells, or PBMCs; the material itself was cDNA or gDNA.

This receptor was identified in an elderly man in a cohort sampled during active COVID-19. Material for sequencing was peripheral blood.

The CDR3 reads CASSSHRGGLFHEQFF. The CDR3 nucleotides are TGTGCCAGCAGCAGCCATCGGGGGGGCCTTTTCCATGAGCAGTTCTTC. This chain connects TRBV21-1 to TRBJ2-1; the D call in the table, TRBD2, was not verified against the DNA. TRBV21-1 is flagged as a pseudogene. CDR3 length: 16 amino acids.